The 4 T cell receptor beta chains presented below share a single source sample, sequenced in a study of PD-1 and CTLA-4 blockade in melanoma. Produced via immunoSEQ multiplex PCR; TCRdb's table is partial and in-frame only. The sample has 25,000 to 35,000 clones, 75% to 95% seen once. The sample was CD8+ T cells from peripheral blood, taken from a patient given anti-PD-1 treatment. These receptors all stem from a human donor with melanoma.

This rearrangement joins TRBV19 to TRBJ1-1; 7 nucleotides match TRBD1. The CDR3 is made up of 14 amino acids. The ends lost 5 bases at V and 6 bases at J; junction bases unmatched: 9. Germline loops: CDR1 LNHDA, CDR2 SQIVND (reference sequence). The chain's CDR3 is CASSSDRMDPEAFF. The CDR3, as DNA: TGTGCCAGTAGTTCGGACAGGATGGACCCTGAAGCTTTCTTT.

CDR3 bases: TGTGCCAGTTTTAGGGGGACTGAAGCTTTCTTT. Translation gives CASFRGTEAFF. This chain links TRBV19 with TRBJ1-1; maybe TRBD1 (6 bases). With 8 bases removed from V and 5 bases from J, the gap between germline ends came to 9 bases. Looked up from germline, CDR1 is LNHDA and CDR2 is SQIVND (reference sequence). The CDR3 extends over 11 amino acids. Using reference TRBV19 and TRBJ1-1 for the parts outside the CDR3, the full variable domain is DGGITQSPKYLFRKEGQNVTLSCEQNLNHDAMYWYRQDPGQGLRLIYYSQIVNDFQKGDIAEGYSVSREKKESFPLTVTSAQKNPTAFYLCASFRGTEAFFGQGTRLTVV.

The rearrangement uses TRBV5-6 and TRBJ2-7; no clear D gene. The CDR3 totals 15 residues. V lost 0 bases and J 2 bases, leaving 12 bases between the germline ends. Germline V gene sequence: CDR1 SGHDT, CDR2 YYEEEE. DNA of the CDR3: TGTGCCAGCAGCTTGGACCGCGGCGGCCCCTACGAGCAGTACTTC. Its translation: CASSLDRGGPYEQYF.

This clone was recorded only once. This chain uses TRBV28 with TRBJ1-4; 8 bases map to TRBD1. Germline trimming cut 5 bases from V and 12 bases from J; bases unmatched to any gene: 11. CDR1 is MDHEN, CDR2 SYDVKM, per germline. There are 14 residues in the CDR3. The CDR3 DNA sequence: TGTGCCAGCAGTCGTGGACAGGGTTGGTTAGAACTGTTTTTT. Translation gives CASSRGQGWLELFF.